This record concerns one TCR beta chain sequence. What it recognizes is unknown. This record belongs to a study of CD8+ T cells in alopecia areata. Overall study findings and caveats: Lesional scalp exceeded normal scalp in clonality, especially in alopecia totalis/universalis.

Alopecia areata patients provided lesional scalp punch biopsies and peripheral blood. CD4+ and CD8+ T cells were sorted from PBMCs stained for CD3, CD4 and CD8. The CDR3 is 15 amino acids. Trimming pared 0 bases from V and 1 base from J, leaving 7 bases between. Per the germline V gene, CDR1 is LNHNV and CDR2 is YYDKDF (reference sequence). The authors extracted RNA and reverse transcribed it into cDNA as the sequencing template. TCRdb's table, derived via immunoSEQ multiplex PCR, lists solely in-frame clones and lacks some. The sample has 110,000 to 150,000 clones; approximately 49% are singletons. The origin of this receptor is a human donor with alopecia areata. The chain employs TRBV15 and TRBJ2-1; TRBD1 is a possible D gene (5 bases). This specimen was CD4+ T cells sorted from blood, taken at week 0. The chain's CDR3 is CATSRDQGSYNEQFF. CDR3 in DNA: TGTGCCACCAGCAGAGATCAGGGATCCTACAATGAGCAGTTCTTC. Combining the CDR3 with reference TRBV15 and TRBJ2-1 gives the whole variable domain DAMVIQNPRYQVTQFGKPVTLSCSQTLNHNVMYWYQQKSSQAPKLLFHYYDKDFNNEADTPDNFQSRRPNTSFCFLDIRSPGLGDTAMYLCATSRDQGSYNEQFFGPGTRLTVL.